This T cell receptor (beta chain) comes out of a study of shared clonotypes between healthy human individuals. Study in general: The plates for each donor numbered three CD4 naive, three CD4 memory, two CD8 naive and one CD8 memory.

Replicate PCRs from sorted subsets contained approximately 190 ng DNA, which is 31,000 or so T cell genomes. Original processing methods: There were no quality scores in the junction-only immunoSEQ sequences, so filtering differed. Clones were read by immunoSEQ multiplex PCR, and TCRdb kept only the in-frame ones, dropping some. V, J and clone size derive from that table, while D and trimming were established from the DNA sequence. Of approximately 2,000,000 clones listed, around 93% are singletons. Study-level results: The genetic and exposure-history diversity represented was limited by few donors.

With regard to this clone: Its antigen is not known. Other DNA sequences from this sample encode an identical CDR3 as well.

Germline V lookup: CDR1 MNHEY, CDR2 SVGAGI. There are 15 residues in the CDR3. After removal of 0 bases from V and 1 base from J, the junction contained 3 bases not matched to a gene. CD45RO negativity and positive selection for CCR7 defined naive CD8 cells, a population that excluded terminally differentiated effector memory CD45RA+ cells. This chain links TRBV6-5 with TRBJ2-7; 7 bases fit TRBD2. The source is a man aged 18 to 30 in good health. Some clones in this sample may be carry-over from other donors' samples. Sequencing was carried out using naive CD8+ T cells from PBMCs. The CDR3 nucleotides are TGTGCCAGCAGTTACTCGATCGGGGGGTCCTACGAGCAGTACTTC. Its translation is CASSYSIGGSYEQYF.